The 27 T cell receptor beta chains below were found in one sample sequenced in a study of blood T cell repertoires in COVID-19. The protocol was immunoSEQ multiplex PCR, while the TCRdb copy is restricted to in-frame clones and leaves out a portion. Of more than 300,000 clones detected, nearly 90% appear once; the ten largest clones hold about 1.7%. Sequencing used peripheral blood. The receptor source for this set is a young woman with COVID-19, enrolled during active disease.

J is TRBJ1-5 and V is TRBV4-1, with 7 bases fitting TRBD1. Germline V gene sequence: CDR1 MGHRA, CDR2 YSYEKL. This CDR3 spans 19 amino acids. V was clipped by 1 base and J by 0 bases; unmatched bases: 12. In DNA, the CDR3 is TGCGCCAGCAGCCAAGGGTGGGACAGAACATCGACTAGCAATCAGCCCCAGCATTTT. Amino acids: CASSQGWDRTSTSNQPQHF.

The chain joins TRBV21-1 to TRBJ2-1; the D segment call TRBD1 is taken from the table without a DNA check. TRBV21-1 is a pseudogene. The CDR3 runs to 19 residues. The CDR3 here is CASSKSFGKGEKSYNEQFF. The DNA of the CDR3 is TGTGCCAGCAGCAAAAGTTTTGGGAAGGGGGAGAAATCCTACAATGAGCAGTTCTTC.

The chain links TRBV29-1 to TRBJ1-2; tentative D call: TRBD1 (5 bases). With 7 bases removed from V and 3 bases from J, the gap between germline ends came to 12 bases. There are 12 residues in the CDR3. Germline CDR1 reads SQVTM; CDR2 reads ANQGSEA. CDR3 DNA: TGCAGCGGTCAACAGGCTGACTATGGCTACACCTTC. It specifies CSGQQADYGYTF.

V is TRBV19 and J is TRBJ2-1; 7 bases agree with TRBD2. Trimming at V came to 5 bases and at J to 8 bases, leaving 15 bases not matched to a gene. There are 16 residues in the CDR3. Germline lookup yields CDR1 LNHDA and CDR2 SQIVND (reference sequence). This CDR3 is CASSPIRDYGFHEQFF. Written as DNA, the CDR3 is TGTGCCAGTAGTCCGATCCGGGACTACGGGTTTCATGAGCAGTTCTTC.

The rearrangement joins TRBV2 to TRBJ1-1; D remains unclear. V lost 6 bases and J lost 1, with 6 bases in between. The length of the CDR3 is 12 residues. CDR1 SNHLY and CDR2 FYNNEI come from the germline V gene. DNA of the CDR3: TGTGCCAGCAGAGCGGGGAACACTGAAGCTTTCTTT. Amino acids: CASRAGNTEAFF. The full variable domain, its missing parts supplied by reference TRBV2 and TRBJ1-1, is EPEVTQTPSHQVTQMGQEVILRCVPISNHLYFYWYRQILGQKVEFLVSFYNNEISEKSEIFDDQFSVERPDGSNFTLKIRSTKLEDSAMYFCASRAGNTEAFFGQGTRLTVV.

This clone has just one count. The CDR3 DNA sequence: TGTGCCAGCAGAACCGGACAGGGCGGTTGGTCACCCCTCCACTTT. Translation: CASRTGQGGWSPLHF. The chain employs TRBV6-6 and TRBJ1-6, with TRBD1 identical over 8 bases. Per germline, CDR1 MNHNY and CDR2 SVGAGI (reference sequence). Trimming took 6 bases from V and 10 from J; bases not matched to a gene: 11. This CDR3 comprises 15 residues.

This clone turned up a few times. The rearrangement links TRBV4-1 to TRBJ2-2; possible D gene TRBD2, 5 bases. Germline V CDR1 and CDR2: MGHRA, YSYEKL. Trimming took 3 bases from V and 7 from J, leaving 6 bases between them. This CDR3 spans 12 amino acids. The CDR3 reads CASSQSGGELFF. As DNA, the CDR3 is TGCGCCAGCAGCCAGAGCGGCGGGGAGCTGTTTTTT.

The rearrangement links TRBV7-2 to TRBJ2-2; D perhaps matches TRBD1 (6 bases). V lost 5 bases and J lost 9, with 16 bases in between. Germline V gene sequence: CDR1 SGHTA, CDR2 FQGNSA. The CDR3 has 14 residues. The chain's CDR3 is CASSKQGADRELFF. For the CDR3, the DNA is TGTGCCAGCAGCAAACAGGGCGCCGATCGGGAGCTGTTTTTT.

The CDR3 nucleotides read TGTGCCAGCAGTTTATCGGAGTTCGGGACAAAGAACACCGGGGAGCTGTTTTTT. It translates to CASSLSEFGTKNTGELFF. The chain has TRBV27 and TRBJ2-2; a weak D match, TRBD1 (6 bases). This CDR3 is built from 18 residues. The germline V gene has CDR1 MNHEY and CDR2 SMNVEV (reference sequence). V shed 0 bases and J shed 1 base, with 15 bases lying between them.

This chain uses TRBV4-1 with TRBJ1-1; D is undetermined. Trimming cost V 1 base and J 2 bases, with 14 bases left between them. The CDR3 consists of 16 residues. CDR1 is MGHRA, CDR2 YSYEKL, per germline. CDR3 protein: CASSQGIFGRNTEAFF. DNA of the CDR3: TGCGCCAGCAGCCAAGGAATTTTTGGGAGAAACACTGAAGCTTTCTTT.

The chain uses TRBV5-6 and TRBJ1-2, with D possibly matching TRBD1 (5 bases). V lost 4 bases and J 5 bases, leaving 18 bases between the germline ends. Germline V gene data show CDR1 as SGHDT and CDR2 as YYEEEE. The CDR3 is made up of 15 amino acids. This CDR3 is CASSPTGIDPYGYTF. The DNA of the CDR3 is TGTGCCAGCAGCCCAACAGGTATAGATCCTTATGGCTACACCTTC.

The chain has TRBV10-3 and TRBJ2-5; 11 bases fit TRBD2. The germline V gene encodes CDR1 ENHRY and CDR2 SYGVKD. Trimming cost V 6 bases and J 2 bases; bases outside gene matches: 5. This CDR3 is 15 amino acids long. This CDR3 reads CAISTSGGTQETQYF. CDR3 nucleotide sequence: TGTGCCATCAGCACTAGCGGGGGAACTCAAGAGACCCAGTACTTC.

The J gene is TRBJ2-7, the V gene TRBV7-8, with 9 bases lining up with TRBD2. Germline assignment: CDR1 SGHVS and CDR2 FQNEAQ. This CDR3 is 15 amino acids long. V dropped 1 base and J dropped 4; count of bases not matched to a gene: 5. Written as DNA, the CDR3 is TGTGCCAGCAGCTTAGGGCTAGCGGGGTTGTACGAGCAGTACTTC. Its translation: CASSLGLAGLYEQYF.

Only a few counts were recorded for this clone. The chain carries TRBV3-1 (or the pseudogene TRBV3-2) and TRBJ1-4; a weak D match, TRBD1 (6 bases). The V gene's germline CDR1 is LGHDT and CDR2 YNNKEL (reference sequence). V was trimmed by 4 bases and J by 7 bases, leaving 10 bases between them. This CDR3 comprises 13 residues. CDR3 loop: CASSPTQGEKLFF. As DNA, the CDR3 is TGTGCCAGCAGCCCCACACAGGGTGAAAAACTGTTTTTT.

The chain is built from TRBV6-5 and TRBJ2-5; a possible D gene is TRBD2 (5 bases). Germline CDR1 is MNHEY and CDR2 is SVGAGI. The V gene lost 4 bases and the J gene lost 4 bases, with 10 bases spanning the gap. CDR3 length: 13 amino acids. The CDR3 bases are TGTGCCAGCAGTTCATCTCGGGGAGAGACCCAGTACTTC. Its protein is CASSSSRGETQYF.

This clone appeared a single time. The gene calls are TRBV5-6 and TRBJ1-5; TRBD1 is a possible D gene (5 bases). CDR3 length: 14 amino acids. The V gene's germline CDR1 is SGHDT and CDR2 YYEEEE. V was clipped by 4 bases and J by 7 bases, with 15 bases between them. The CDR3 loop is CASSHGGRDQPQHF. As DNA, the CDR3 is TGTGCCAGCAGCCACGGAGGGCGGGACCAGCCCCAGCATTTT.

This clone was counted a few times. The gene calls are TRBV4-2 and TRBJ1-1, with TRBD1 as a possible D gene (5 bases). V was pared by 0 bases and J by 5 bases, with 16 bases between. Germline values: CDR1 LGHNA, CDR2 YNFKEQ. The CDR3 has 16 residues. The DNA for the CDR3 is TGTGCCAGCAGCCAAGACTTGGGTGGTGGGACTACTGAAGCTTTCTTT. It yields the protein CASSQDLGGGTTEAFF.

The CDR3 spells CASSRNYNEQFF. CDR3 in DNA: TGTGCCAGCAGCAGGAACTACAATGAGCAGTTCTTC. V is TRBV6-5 and J is TRBJ2-1; no definite D call. CDR1 is MNHEY, CDR2 SVGAGI, per germline. Trimming took 6 bases from V and 3 from J, leaving 6 bases between them. The CDR3 spans 12 residues.

The CDR3 protein is CASSDPDRGEHAGNYGYTF. The DNA for the CDR3 is TGTGCCAGCAGTGATCCCGACAGGGGCGAACATGCGGGTAACTATGGCTACACCTTC. This chain uses TRBV6-4 with TRBJ1-2; the match to TRBD1 covers 8 bases. This CDR3 contains 19 residues. The V segment lost 3 bases and the J segment 1 base; nucleotides outside the gene matches: 16. The germline gives CDR1 MRHNA, CDR2 SNTAGT.

This sequence joins TRBV4-1 and TRBJ2-5; D possibly corresponds to TRBD2 (7 bases). This CDR3 is built from 12 residues. Deletions cut 2 bases from V and 9 bases from J, with 10 bases between. Germline V CDR1 and CDR2: MGHRA, YSYEKL. CDR3 DNA sequence: TGCGCCAGCAGCCAACTAGGGGGGGCCCAGTACTTC. The encoded protein is CASSQLGGAQYF.

The V and J genes are TRBV2 and TRBJ1-1; 7 nucleotides line up with TRBD1. The germline CDR1 and CDR2 sequences are SNHLY and FYNNEI. The CDR3 is 13 amino acids. The junction had 11 bases not matched to a gene; V was cut back by 6 bases and J by 10 bases. The CDR3 region has the DNA TGTGCCAGCAGGAAAGGACAGGTTTGGGGAGCTTTCTTT. It encodes CASRKGQVWGAFF. The complete variable domain, with remaining parts taken from reference TRBV2 and TRBJ1-1, reads EPEVTQTPSHQVTQMGQEVILRCVPISNHLYFYWYRQILGQKVEFLVSFYNNEISEKSEIFDDQFSVERPDGSNFTLKIRSTKLEDSAMYFCASRKGQVWGAFFGQGTRLTVV.

The chain recombines TRBV6-1 with TRBJ2-1, with TRBD1 matching over 9 bases. The germline V gene has CDR1 MNHNS and CDR2 SASEGT. The CDR3 sequence is 13 residues long. Trimming at V came to 1 base and at J to 8 bases, leaving 0 bases not matched to a gene. The CDR3 region is CASSEGTGDEQFF. The CDR3 DNA follows: TGTGCCAGCAGTGAAGGGACAGGGGATGAGCAGTTCTTC.

The V and J genes are TRBV15 and TRBJ1-4; TRBD1 agrees at 10 bases. CDR1 LNHNV and CDR2 YYDKDF come from the germline V gene (reference sequence). J was trimmed by 4 bases and V by 8 bases; bases with no gene match: 10. This CDR3 has 16 amino acids. The CDR3 coding sequence is TGTGCCACCTCTGGGGAGACAGGGGGCAGTAATGAAAAACTGTTTTTT. It codes for CATSGETGGSNEKLFF.

The chain recombines TRBV7-3 with TRBJ1-4; D not certain. Germline V lookup: CDR1 SGHTA, CDR2 FQGTGA. This CDR3 region has 13 residues. With 3 bases removed from V and 8 bases from J, the gap between germline ends came to 10 bases. The CDR3, as DNA: TGTGCCAGCAGCTTCATGGCGGGAGAAAAACTGTTTTTT. It codes for CASSFMAGEKLFF.

This chain uses TRBV6-2 or TRBV6-3 with TRBJ2-7; 10 bases align to TRBD1. The CDR3 consists of 15 residues. CDR1 MNHEY and CDR2 SVGEGT come from the germline V gene. V was clipped by 2 bases and J by 3 bases; unmatched bases: 4. CDR3 protein: CASSYGTGVFYEQYF. DNA of the CDR3: TGTGCCAGCAGTTACGGGACAGGGGTTTTCTACGAGCAGTACTTC.

The chain is built from TRBV30 and TRBJ2-3, with D tentatively TRBD2 (6 bases). The length of the CDR3 is 15 residues. Germline V gives CDR1 GTSNPN, CDR2 SVGIG (reference sequence). V was clipped by 5 bases and J by 1 base, with 16 bases between them. DNA for the CDR3: TGTGCCTGGGTACGGGACTCCGAATGCACAGATACGCAGTATTTT. It translates to CAWVRDSECTDTQYF.

The J gene is TRBJ1-1, the V gene TRBV19; TRBD1 agrees at 9 bases. CDR1 and CDR2 from the germline V gene are LNHDA and SQIVND (reference sequence). J was trimmed by 0 bases and V by 6 bases; bases with no gene match: 5. CDR3 size: 15 residues. CDR3 loop: CASRGQGTMNTEAFF. The CDR3 nucleotides are TGTGCCAGTAGGGGACAGGGAACCATGAACACTGAAGCTTTCTTT.